Listed here are 22 T cell receptor beta chains from one sample, sequenced in a study of T cell responses to AZD1222 COVID-19 vaccine. The assay was immunoSEQ multiplex PCR, and TCRdb's table has in-frame clones only and misses some. The sample gives 100,000 to 120,000 clones, roughly 89% of which show up once; approximately 2.7% is in the top ten. Sequenced material: peripheral blood, taken 28 days after the second AZD1222 dose. The source of these receptors is an adult who received the AZD1222 COVID-19 vaccine.

CDR3 in DNA: TGTGCCAGCAGCTTGGGGGGGCCCAATCAGCCCCAGCATTTT. Amino acid sequence: CASSLGGPNQPQHF. The chain uses TRBV7-9 and TRBJ1-5, with D tentatively TRBD1 (6 bases). The CDR3 is 14 amino acids. The V gene lost 3 bases and the J gene lost 3 bases, with 9 bases spanning the gap. Looked up from germline, CDR1 is SEHNR and CDR2 is FQNEAQ (reference sequence). Full variable domain (outside the CDR3, taken from reference TRBV7-9 and TRBJ1-5): DTGVSQNPRHKITKRGQNVTFRCDPISEHNRLYWYRQTLGQGPEFLTYFQNEAQLEKSRLLSDRFSAERPKGSFSTLEIQRTEQGDSAMYLCASSLGGPNQPQHFGDGTRLSIL.

The rearrangement uses TRBV6-6 and TRBJ1-4, with TRBD1 identical over 12 bases. V lost 11 bases and J lost 8; bases outside the gene matches: 15. The CDR3 loop spans 16 amino acids. Looked up from germline, CDR1 is MNHNY and CDR2 is SVGAGI (reference sequence). This CDR3 reads CAPPPGQGAKPEKLFF. The DNA for the CDR3 is TGTGCCCCCCCTCCGGGACAGGGGGCAAAACCCGAAAAACTGTTTTTT.

Only one count was recorded for this clone. The chain combines TRBV7-9 with TRBJ1-2; possible D gene TRBD1, 6 bases. This CDR3 is 15 amino acids long. Between the trimmed V and J ends, which lost 5 bases and 4 bases, there was a span of 17 bases. Germline values: CDR1 SEHNR, CDR2 FQNEAQ (reference sequence). CDR3 bases: TGTGCCAGCAGCGCCCCCGGGGGGGCAGGCTATGGCTACACCTTC. Protein: CASSAPGGAGYGYTF.

The CDR3 is CSASWAGIAFF. CDR3 nucleotide sequence: TGCAGTGCTAGTTGGGCAGGGATAGCTTTCTTT. V usage is TRBV20-1 and J usage is TRBJ1-1; tentatively, D is TRBD1 (5 bases). The germline V and J ends were trimmed by 3 bases and 10 bases, with 12 bases remaining between them. CDR3 size: 11 residues. CDR1 is DFQATT and CDR2 is SNEGSKA in the germline V gene (reference sequence).

The rearrangement links TRBV28 to TRBJ2-3, with TRBD2 as a possible D gene (5 bases). Germline lookup yields CDR1 MDHEN and CDR2 SYDVKM. Trimming cost V 4 bases and J 2 bases, with 13 bases left between them. The CDR3 loop spans 15 amino acids. The CDR3 coding sequence is TGTGCCAGCAGTTCCGCTAGCTTCGACACAGATACGCAGTATTTT. Translated, it gives CASSSASFDTDTQYF.

CDR3 DNA sequence: TGTGCCATCAGTGATGGGCAGGGAGGAAAACTGTTTTTT. This codes for CAISDGQGGKLFF. The chain recombines TRBV10-3 with TRBJ1-4, with D possibly being TRBD1 (5 bases). V was cut by 3 bases and J by 10 bases, with 12 bases left in between. This CDR3 is built from 13 residues. Germline V gene data show CDR1 as ENHRY and CDR2 as SYGVKD.

The chain links TRBV6-2 or TRBV6-3 to TRBJ2-3, with 11 bases matching TRBD2. With V trimmed by 5 bases and J by 6 bases, 10 bases remained unmatched. CDR1 and CDR2 from the germline V gene are MNHEY and SVGEGT. The CDR3 is 16 residues long. CDR3: CASSLRLAGGRDTQYF. The CDR3 region has the DNA TGTGCCAGCAGTCTCCGGTTAGCGGGGGGGCGCGATACGCAGTATTTT.

This chain uses TRBV28 with TRBJ2-7, with TRBD1 as a possible D gene (5 bases). Germline V lookup: CDR1 MDHEN, CDR2 SYDVKM. V gave up 7 bases and J gave up 3 bases, with 10 bases separating them. CDR3 size: 12 residues. DNA of the CDR3: TGTGCCAGCACCAGACAGAACTACGAGCAGTACTTC. It encodes CASTRQNYEQYF.

This clone was picked up one time. The chain couples TRBV15 to TRBJ2-3, with D maybe TRBD1 (7 bases). Deletions cut 0 bases from V and 1 base from J, with 17 bases between. Germline V gene sequence: CDR1 LNHNV, CDR2 YYDKDF (reference sequence). The CDR3 is made up of 18 amino acids. The CDR3 DNA follows: TGTGCCACCAGCAGAGACTGGACCGACAGGGAGGGCACAGATACGCAGTATTTT. This sequence encodes CATSRDWTDREGTDTQYF.

This clone was seen just once. V gene TRBV5-1 combines with J gene TRBJ1-1; possibly TRBD1 for D (5 bases). The CDR3 spans 13 residues. Per the germline V gene, CDR1 is SGHRS and CDR2 is YFSETQ. Between the trimmed V and J ends, which lost 7 bases and 4 bases, there was a span of 14 bases. This CDR3 is CASFDTGGTEAFF. The CDR3 nucleotides read TGCGCCAGCTTCGATACTGGGGGCACTGAAGCTTTCTTT.

The genes are TRBV7-9 and TRBJ2-3, with D perhaps matching TRBD2 (5 bases). CDR1 is SEHNR, CDR2 FQNEAQ, per germline (reference sequence). The CDR3 has 12 amino acids. V was trimmed by 3 bases and J by 6 bases, leaving 7 bases between them. The CDR3 region has the DNA TGTGCCAGCAGCTTCGGGGTTGATACGCAGTATTTT. Amino acids: CASSFGVDTQYF.

The chain is built from TRBV11-3 and TRBJ1-2; 7 bases are shared with TRBD1. The J segment lost 4 bases and the V segment lost 3 bases, leaving 2 bases of the junction unmatched. Germline V lookup: CDR1 SGHNT, CDR2 YENEEA. This CDR3 is 13 amino acids long. CDR3 sequence: CASSLSGGYGYTF. CDR3 sequence (DNA): TGTGCCAGCAGCTTGTCAGGGGGCTATGGCTACACCTTC.

This clone was observed a single time. The J gene is TRBJ2-2, the V gene TRBV7-9; TRBD2 aligns across 11 bases. The CDR3 contains 17 residues. The junction had 6 bases not matched to a gene; V was cut back by 5 bases and J by 1 base. CDR1 is SEHNR, CDR2 FQNEAQ, per germline (reference sequence). CDR3 DNA sequence: TGTGCCAGCAGCGAACCAACTAGCGGGGGGAACACCGGGGAGCTGTTTTTT. This codes for CASSEPTSGGNTGELFF.

This chain connects TRBV19 to TRBJ2-7; 7 nucleotides line up with TRBD2. The trim removed 1 base at V and 3 bases at J, leaving 6 bases unmatched. This CDR3 contains 15 residues. Germline V lookup: CDR1 LNHDA, CDR2 SQIVND (reference sequence). CDR3 sequence: CASSIGGGPLYEQYF. CDR3 sequence (DNA): TGTGCCAGTAGTATAGGGGGGGGTCCTCTCTACGAGCAGTACTTC.

The rearrangement links TRBV2 to TRBJ2-7; 9 positions agree with TRBD2. Per germline, CDR1 SNHLY and CDR2 FYNNEI. The V and J ends lost 7 bases and 7 bases, in that order; junction bases with no gene match: 14. CDR3 length equals 15 residues. The CDR3 loop reads CASIKRGDPSGEQYF. CDR3 nucleotides: TGTGCCAGCATCAAGCGGGGGGACCCCTCGGGAGAGCAGTACTTC. Combining the CDR3 with reference TRBV2 and TRBJ2-7 gives the whole variable domain EPEVTQTPSHQVTQMGQEVILRCVPISNHLYFYWYRQILGQKVEFLVSFYNNEISEKSEIFDDQFSVERPDGSNFTLKIRSTKLEDSAMYFCASIKRGDPSGEQYFGPGTRLTVT.

The chain couples TRBV6-2 or TRBV6-3 to TRBJ1-2; a possible D gene is TRBD1 (6 bases). Germline loops: CDR1 MNHEY, CDR2 SVGEGT. The germline V and J ends were trimmed by 5 bases and 4 bases, with 11 bases remaining between them. This CDR3 has 13 residues. The CDR3 spells CASSRGGSYGYTF. The CDR3 DNA reads as TGTGCCAGCAGTCGAGGGGGTAGCTATGGCTACACCTTC.

The rearrangement joins TRBV9 to TRBJ1-5; possible D gene TRBD1, 5 bases. The CDR3 is made up of 14 amino acids. CDR1 SGDLS and CDR2 YYNGEE come from the germline V gene. V gave up 4 bases and J gave up 0 bases, with 8 bases separating them. CDR3 loop: CASSPGHSNQPQHF. The CDR3 DNA reads TGTGCCAGCAGCCCCGGACATAGCAATCAGCCCCAGCATTTT.

This chain connects TRBV3-1 (or the pseudogene TRBV3-2) to TRBJ2-3; perhaps TRBD1 as D (5 bases). Per the germline V gene, CDR1 is LGHDT and CDR2 is YNNKEL (reference sequence). Trimming removed 4 bases at V and 1 base at J, with 12 bases between. The CDR3 extends over 15 amino acids. The chain's CDR3 is CASSPPGLRTDTQYF. The CDR3 DNA is TGTGCCAGCAGCCCCCCAGGGCTTCGCACAGATACGCAGTATTTT.

This clone showed up just a few times. This sample also contains other DNA sequences that code for the same CDR3. J is TRBJ1-6 and V is TRBV28; 10 nucleotides match TRBD1. Per the germline V gene, CDR1 is MDHEN and CDR2 is SYDVKM. V shed 6 bases and J 8 bases; nucleotides not matched to a gene: 7. This CDR3 spans 15 amino acids. The DNA for the CDR3 is TGTGCCAGCAGAACCCGGACAGGGGGGCATTCACCCCTCCACTTT. It translates to CASRTRTGGHSPLHF.

The chain carries TRBV19 and TRBJ2-7, with 7 nucleotides matching TRBD1. CDR1 is LNHDA, CDR2 SQIVND, per germline (reference sequence). Trimming at V came to 10 bases and at J to 1 base, leaving 7 bases not matched to a gene. The CDR3 has 13 residues. The CDR3 protein is CATNYRGSYEQYF. The CDR3 DNA sequence: TGTGCCACAAATTACAGGGGTTCCTACGAGCAGTACTTC.

The chain uses TRBV7-9 and TRBJ1-1; 10 positions agree with TRBD1. CDR3 length: 14 residues. With 8 bases clipped from V and 4 bases from J, the junction kept 7 bases outside the gene matches. Germline V lookup: CDR1 SEHNR, CDR2 FQNEAQ (reference sequence). The CDR3 is CASDRGHGGTEAFF. DNA for the CDR3: TGTGCCAGCGACAGGGGGCATGGAGGCACTGAAGCTTTCTTT.

The V and J genes are TRBV20-1 and TRBJ2-7; 8 nucleotides match TRBD2. The CDR3 covers 11 residues. CDR1 is DFQATT and CDR2 is SNEGSKA in the germline V gene (reference sequence). CDR3 bases: TGCAGCAACGGGGGGGGTTACGAGCAGTACTTC. Translation gives CSNGGGYEQYF.